The clone carrying this TCR beta chain was counted only a few times. Its antigen is unknown. Sample-barcoded 5' priming and a J-beta primer mix drove a second PCR of 7 to 11 cycles. CDR3-containing paired-end reads numbered at least 3 million in each sample. TCRdb analysed the 5' RACE reads with MiXCR anew, one entry per CDR3 protein. Among roughly 680,000 distinct CDR3 sequences, more than 45% were seen once, and the ten largest hold approximately 15%. The data were obtained in a study of blood T cells in healthy people across ages. Notes on the study in general: Roughly linear declines in TCR beta diversity per million T cells occurred with age.

V lost 5 bases and J lost 4; bases outside the gene matches: 7. The CDR3 is 14 amino acids. The germline CDR1 and CDR2 sequences are DFQATT and SNEGSKA (reference sequence). Isolation recovered at least 6 million PBMCs from every sample. The sample comprised blood. This receptor was taken from an elderly woman in good health. The genes are TRBV20-1 and TRBJ1-3; 8 nucleotides agree with TRBD1. The CDR3: CSAPQGAFGNTIYF. The CDR3 nucleotides read TGCAGTGCTCCCCAGGGGGCCTTCGGAAACACCATATATTTT.